These T cell receptor beta chains were read from a single sample in a study of blood T cell repertoires in COVID-19. Only in-frame clones appear in the TCRdb table, and some are missing; sequencing was by immunoSEQ multiplex PCR. The data hold under 250,000 clones, with around 82% observed a single time. What was sequenced was peripheral blood. Every receptor here comes from a woman aged 25 to 39 who had recovered from COVID-19. Each CDR3 is given with its conserved first and last residue. D genes are given only for firm matches. Not all rows give a size; the values are once, few, many and, for expanded clones, a class.

>.|TRBD2|TRBV9|TRBJ2-3
CASSQIAGDFTDTQYF
TGTGCCAGCAGCCAAATAGCGGGAGATTTTACAGATACGCAGTATTTT
>.|.|TRBV7-9|TRBJ2-3
CASSVQGSPDTQYF
TGTGCCAGCAGCGTACAGGGCAGCCCAGATACGCAGTATTTT
>.|TRBD1|TRBV3-1/TRBV3-2|TRBJ1-1
CASSQSDRGNTEAFF
TGTGCCAGCAGCCAATCGGACAGGGGGAACACTGAAGCTTTCTTT
>few|.|TRBV28|TRBJ2-2
CASSMRRGRRTGELFF
TGTGCCAGCAGTATGAGGAGGGGCCGACGGACCGGGGAGCTGTTTTTT
>.|TRBD1|TRBV29-1|TRBJ2-1
CSAGTAYNEQFF
TGCAGCGCCGGGACAGCCTACAATGAGCAGTTCTTC
>.|.|TRBV29-1|TRBJ1-4
CSVGSGAREKLFF
TGCAGCGTTGGTTCAGGGGCTCGAGAAAAACTGTTTTTT
>.|.|TRBV3-1/TRBV3-2|TRBJ1-2
CASSPRRGIGGLNYGYTF
TGTGCCAGCAGCCCACGACGAGGGATCGGTGGCCTAAACTATGGCTACACCTTC
>.|TRBD1|TRBV7-8|TRBJ2-7
CASSGGTGTYEQYF
TGTGCCAGCAGCGGCGGGACAGGGACGTACGAGCAGTACTTC
>few|.|TRBV2|TRBJ1-6
CATSLVGDNSPLHF
TGTGCCACCAGTTTAGTAGGGGATAATTCACCCCTCCACTTT
>.|TRBD1|TRBV11-2|TRBJ1-1
CASSPGTGGTEAFF
TGTGCCAGCAGCCCGGGGACAGGGGGTACTGAAGCTTTCTTT
>.|.|TRBV6-6|TRBJ2-2
CASREGAGELFF
TGTGCCAGCAGAGAGGGCGCCGGGGAGCTGTTTTTT